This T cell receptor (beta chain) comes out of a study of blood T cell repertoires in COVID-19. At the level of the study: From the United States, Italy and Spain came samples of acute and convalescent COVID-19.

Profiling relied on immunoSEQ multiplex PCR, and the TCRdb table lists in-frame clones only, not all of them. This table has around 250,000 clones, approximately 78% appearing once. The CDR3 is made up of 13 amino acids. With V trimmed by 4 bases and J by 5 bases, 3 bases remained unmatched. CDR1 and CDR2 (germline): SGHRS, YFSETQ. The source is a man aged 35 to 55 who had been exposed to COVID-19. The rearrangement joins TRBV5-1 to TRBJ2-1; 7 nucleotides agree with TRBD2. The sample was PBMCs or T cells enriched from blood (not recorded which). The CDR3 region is CASSGGRNNEQFF. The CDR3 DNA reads TGCGCCAGCAGCGGCGGGAGAAACAATGAGCAGTTCTTC.